This record concerns one TCR beta chain sequence. Its antigen is still unknown. No qualities accompany the bases; no much larger clone lies one base away. The donors were healthy, HIV-negative adults with no recently reported acute infections or vaccinations. Every donor was a Caucasian adult residing in Nashville, Tennessee, USA. For unsorted samples, tens of millions of PBMCs were counted, and genomic DNA was extracted using the QIAamp DNA Blood Mini kit. Blood was collected by leukapheresis, and PBMCs were isolated by Ficoll-Histopaque density gradient centrifugation and then cryopreserved in liquid nitrogen vapor phase. These data are taken from a study of shared clonotypes between healthy human individuals (dated by TCRdb to the early 2020s). Some background on the complete study: The cohort comprised a couple of women and a few men aged 18 to 49 years. To estimate repertoire size and how much clonotypes are shared between individuals, the study performed deep sequencing of blood TCR repertoires from a few healthy adults. To increase sequencing depth and limit assay-specific biases, different laboratories used diverse techniques to prepare libraries and sequence TCR repertoires. Per donor, leukapheresis produced somewhere between about 0.94 and 9.5 billion PBMCs. Summary of the overall study and its limitations: Sampling was limited to blood, and TCR repertoires in tissue likely differ from TCR repertoires in blood. Because the study included a small number of donors, the genetic and exposure-history diversity represented was limited. Based on pairwise subsampling, the degree of clonotype sharing among donors was expected to be affected by sequencing depth.

Using the deep immunoSEQ assay, TCR CDR3 regions were amplified from genomic DNA by multiplex PCR. Genomic DNA extracted from each cell subset was distributed evenly over all wells of several immunoSEQ 96-well plates, and each plate served as one replicate. For unsorted PBMC, 300 ng genomic DNA, equal to 30,000 or so T cell genomes, was loaded into each replicate PCR. Ten immunoSEQ deep assay plates were used to sequence unsorted PBMC genomic DNA. Purified libraries were measured with a Qubit 3.0 fluorometer, size-checked on a Bioanalyzer 2100, and measured again with the KAPA Library Quantification kit. A separate single-read 150-cycle Illumina NextSeq 550 flow cell was used to sequence each immunoSEQ 96-well plate. Regarding the original processing steps: The immunoSEQ output contained only junctional sequences without quality scores, so filtering could not match that applied to full-length reads. Sequences were annotated with PyIR, a Python wrapper for IgBLAST v1.9, and V/J genes and CDR3 were assigned using IMGT germline references. Reads were filtered out if the reads had weak V/J assignments (E-value above 1e-6), no CDR3, stop codons, out-of-frame junctions, or ambiguous translated residues. V3J clonotypes were defined as sequences sharing an identical inferred V gene, J gene, and CDR3 amino acid sequence. The percentage overlap between two repertoires was calculated by dividing the number of shared unique clonotypes by the size of the smaller repertoire. Three approaches were used to assess repertoire richness: RTK rarefaction, the Chao1 estimator, and Recon v2.1 estimates of unobserved clonotypes. TCRdb carries this immuneACCESS record with in-frame sequences only. Its versions omit some clonotypes, under half of them owing to an unresolved V gene in the studies checked, with the rest unexplained. V and J calls plus clone size are reproduced from that table; the DNA served to infer D and trimming. The sample table contains hundreds of thousands of clones; only one count was recorded for 70% to 80% of them. The ten largest clones take up around 13% of the sample.

V is pruned by 1 base and J by 7 bases, leaving 11 bases of the junction without a gene match. Including cysteine and phenylalanine, the CDR3 has 17 amino acids. Only the CDR3 region is kept as DNA, spanning 51 bases read in frame from base 1. CDR1 and CDR2 (SGHTA, FQGTGA) derive from the germline V gene. The sample was PBMCs. The chain couples TRBV7-3 to TRBJ2-3; the central 10 bases match TRBD2. This clonotype was sampled from a middle-aged woman in good health. Some clones in this sample may be carry-over from other donors' samples. The bases are TGTGCCAGCAGCTTAATGTCGGCCCTAGCGGGAGAGAATACGCAGTATTTT. It translates to CASSLMSALAGENTQYF.